This TCR beta chain is drawn from a study of patients and donors after allogeneic stem cell transplantation. TCRdb analysed the RT-PCR reads with MiXCR anew, one entry per CDR3 protein. The sample includes 800,000 to 1,000,000 distinct CDR3 sequences, approximately 19% of them seen just once. Per germline, CDR1 DFQATT and CDR2 SNEGSKA (reference sequence). V lost 3 bases and J 0 bases, leaving 12 bases between the germline ends. The CDR3 covers 15 residues. V usage is TRBV20-1 and J usage is TRBJ1-5, with D uncertain. Sequencing was carried out using blood, either unsorted or a sorted T cell fraction (not recorded which). The origin of this receptor is a human donor who was either an allogeneic HSCT recipient or a stem cell or donor lymphocyte infusion donor (not recorded which). It is not recorded whose cells these are; they may come from a transplant donor. The CDR3: CSASRTAYSNQPQHF. DNA for the CDR3: TGCAGTGCTAGCCGGACGGCGTATAGCAATCAGCCCCAGCATTTT.